The rows below give T cell receptor beta chains drawn from one sample of a study of T cells in Graves' hyperthyroidism and ophthalmopathy. TCRdb used MiXCR to reprocess the multiplex PCR reads, holding one entry per CDR3 protein. The sample lists 90,000 to 120,000 distinct CDR3 sequences, 16% seen once, with under 45% in the top ten. Sample: blood. These receptors were collected from a woman in her 50s with Graves' hyperthyroidism. Each CDR3 is given with its conserved first and last residue. D genes are given only for firm matches.

d_call j_call cdr3_length v_call cdr3_aa
. TRBJ1-5 14 TRBV28 CASSLQGGSQPQHF
. TRBJ2-3 14 TRBV19 CASSLNPGTDTQYF
TRBD2 TRBJ2-3 16 TRBV27 CASSPWASGVTDTQYF
TRBD2 TRBJ2-1 16 TRBV5-1 CASSFIAGASSNEQFF
. TRBJ1-5 12 TRBV6-1 CASCHSNQPQHF
TRBD1 TRBJ2-1 15 TRBV28 CASSLRTGHYNEQFF
. TRBJ1-2 12 TRBV2 CASSEAGLGYTF
TRBD1 TRBJ2-1 15 TRBV6-1 CASSGGQGTIYEQFF
TRBD2 TRBJ2-1 15 TRBV7-3 CASSFGLAGVGEQFF
TRBD1 TRBJ1-2 15 TRBV7-9 CASSSINRDRGSYTF
. TRBJ1-2 15 TRBV2 CASIYRDTPGYGYTF
. TRBJ2-3 13 TRBV27 CACRDTSTDTQYF
TRBD2 TRBJ2-5 13 TRBV18 CASSPREGETQYF
. TRBJ2-1 15 TRBV5-1 CASSEGTSGSNEQFF
. TRBJ2-7 14 TRBV27 CASSLSFSSYEQYF
TRBD1 TRBJ1-5 14 TRBV20-1 CSASPGTEWQPQHF
TRBD1 TRBJ1-5 15 TRBV27 CASSVYRGAGQPQHF
TRBD2 TRBJ2-2 17 TRBV9 CASSETGLAGVNGELFF
TRBD2 TRBJ2-1 14 TRBV20-1 CSASPAGVFDEQFF
TRBD2 TRBJ2-1 14 TRBV6-5 CASGTSGISYEQFF
. TRBJ2-1 16 TRBV7-9 CASSLELGGRPNEQFF
. TRBJ2-3 13 TRBV2 CASSPSGLDTQYF
. TRBJ1-5 13 TRBV28 CAIVGGANQPQHF
. TRBJ2-7 15 TRBV19 CASSPEGDSSYEQYF
TRBD1 TRBJ2-1 13 TRBV29-1 CSVEEGQGIEQFF
TRBD1 TRBJ1-1 16 TRBV28 CASGKPGQEPNTEAFF
. TRBJ1-4 16 TRBV4-1 CASSRGRGGGDEKLFF
TRBD1 TRBJ2-5 14 TRBV29-1 CSVEVDGQGKTQYF
. TRBJ2-1 16 TRBV18 CASSTGTLSSYNEQFF
. TRBJ1-5 14 TRBV3-1 CASSFRGGNQPQHF
. TRBJ1-1 14 TRBV7-2 CASSLPFRGTEAFF
. TRBJ1-1 12 TRBV12-3/TRBV12-4 CASSLSTGEAFF
. TRBJ2-1 14 TRBV7-2 CASSLEGRGGEQFF
TRBD2 TRBJ2-3 16 TRBV6-1 CASSSVAGGVTDTQYF
TRBD1 TRBJ2-7 13 TRBV11-1 CASSVDRAYEQYF
. TRBJ1-2 12 TRBV3-1 CASSQLLDGYTF
TRBD1 TRBJ1-5 13 TRBV20-1 CSARTGNNQPQHF
. TRBJ2-6 15 TRBV9 CASSTLNSGANVLTF
. TRBJ1-2 14 TRBV20-1 CSARAGTHNYGYTF
TRBD1 TRBJ2-3 15 TRBV11-2 CASSDRTGQADTQYF
. TRBJ1-5 16 TRBV24-1 CATSPSRGCSNQPQHF
. TRBJ2-5 12 TRBV2 CASTTGWETQYF
TRBD2 TRBJ2-7 16 TRBV28 CASTPSMSSGIYEQYF
TRBD2 TRBJ2-1 16 TRBV28 CASIPFKAGGRNEQFF
. TRBJ2-5 15 TRBV20-1 CSASKGGRHQETQYF
. TRBJ1-2 13 TRBV28 CASSPPAPYGYTF